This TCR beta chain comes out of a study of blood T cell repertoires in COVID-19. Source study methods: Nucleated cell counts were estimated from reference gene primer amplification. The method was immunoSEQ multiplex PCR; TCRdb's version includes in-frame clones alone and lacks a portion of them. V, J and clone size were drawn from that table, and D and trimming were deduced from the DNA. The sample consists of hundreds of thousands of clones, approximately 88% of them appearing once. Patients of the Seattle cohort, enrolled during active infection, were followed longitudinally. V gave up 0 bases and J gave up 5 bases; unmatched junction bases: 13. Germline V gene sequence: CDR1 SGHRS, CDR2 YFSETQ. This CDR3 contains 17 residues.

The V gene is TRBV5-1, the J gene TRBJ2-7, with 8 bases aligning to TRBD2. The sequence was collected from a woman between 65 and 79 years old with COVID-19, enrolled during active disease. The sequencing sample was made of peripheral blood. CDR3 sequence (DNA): TGCGCCAGCAGCTTGGCAAAGGGGGGACTAGATGCTGACGAGCAGTACTTC. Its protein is CASSLAKGGLDADEQYF.